Following are 24 T cell receptor beta chains from one sample sequenced in a study of blood T cell repertoires in COVID-19. The repertoire was sequenced with immunoSEQ multiplex PCR; TCRdb's copy has only in-frame clones and lacks some. The sample consists of around 50,000 clones, around 73% of them appearing once. Sequences were obtained from PBMCs or T cells enriched from blood (not recorded which). The receptors were gathered from a woman aged 45-60 years with acute COVID-19.

In this sample, this clone turned up once. This chain links TRBV19 with TRBJ1-3; D is undetermined. The V and J ends lost 3 bases and 0 bases respectively, with 12 bases between them. Looked up from germline, CDR1 is LNHDA and CDR2 is SQIVND (reference sequence). CDR3 length: 16 amino acids. The CDR3, as DNA: TGTGCCAGTAGTATCGACCACTGGAGCTCTGGAAACACCATATATTTT. Protein: CASSIDHWSSGNTIYF.

The sample holds a few counts of this clone. V usage is TRBV7-9 and J usage is TRBJ1-4; no clear D gene. Trimming shortened V by 5 bases and J by 8 bases, and 9 bases separated the two germline ends. CDR1 SEHNR and CDR2 FQNEAQ come from the germline V gene (reference sequence). There are 12 residues in the CDR3. CDR3 nucleotide sequence: TGTGCCAGCAGCCCCGCCAGGGAAAAACTGTTTTTT. It is translated as CASSPAREKLFF.

The chain recombines TRBV3-1 (or the pseudogene TRBV3-2) with TRBJ1-1; 9 bases match TRBD1. The CDR3 sequence is 14 residues long. Trimming cost V 6 bases and J 5 bases; bases outside gene matches: 7. In germline, CDR1 is LGHDT, CDR2 YNNKEL (reference sequence). The CDR3: CASRHRGRRTEAFF. CDR3 DNA: TGTGCCAGCAGACACAGGGGGCGAAGAACTGAAGCTTTCTTT.

The V call is TRBV6-5, the J call TRBJ2-7, with TRBD2 identical over 7 bases. The germline CDR1 and CDR2 sequences are MNHEY and SVGAGI. This CDR3 spans 14 amino acids. The V segment lost 5 bases and the J segment 4 bases; nucleotides outside the gene matches: 8. CDR3 bases: TGTGCCAGCAGTAAGACCGGACTAGGGTACGAGCAGTACTTC. Amino acids: CASSKTGLGYEQYF.

V and J are TRBV23-1 and TRBJ2-1, with a weak D call TRBD2 (8 bases). TRBV23-1 counts as an open reading frame of uncertain function. This CDR3 spans 15 amino acids. Trimming took 6 bases from V and 0 from J, leaving 12 bases between them. The CDR3 DNA reads as TGCGCCAGCAGGACAGGGACTAGCTCCTACAATGAGCAGTTCTTC. Encoded protein: CASRTGTSSYNEQFF.

The count of this clone is one. This chain links TRBV19 with TRBJ1-3; possible D gene TRBD1, 6 bases. CDR1 and CDR2 from the germline V gene are LNHDA and SQIVND (reference sequence). With 7 bases removed from V and 0 bases from J, the gap between germline ends came to 7 bases. This CDR3 has 13 amino acids. CDR3 region: CASKTGSGNTIYF. The DNA for the CDR3 is TGTGCCAGTAAGACAGGCTCTGGAAACACCATATATTTT.

The rearrangement uses TRBV6-4 and TRBJ1-1, with unresolved D. Trimming took off 6 bases at V and 3 bases at J, with 11 bases between the two ends. The CDR3 sequence is 13 residues long. Looked up from germline, CDR1 is MRHNA and CDR2 is SNTAGT. Written as DNA, the CDR3 is TGTGCCAGCAGACGGACGGACTACACTGAAGCTTTCTTT. It encodes CASRRTDYTEAFF.

In this sample, this clone turned up a few times. The chain employs TRBV14 and TRBJ1-1, with TRBD1 matching 7 bases. J was trimmed by 1 base and V by 4 bases; bases with no gene match: 6. Germline CDR1 is SGHDN and CDR2 is FVKESK. This CDR3 contains 15 residues. For the CDR3, the DNA is TGTGCCAGCAGCCTACAGGGGTCGCGGAACACTGAAGCTTTCTTT. Translation gives CASSLQGSRNTEAFF.

The DNA of the CDR3 is TGTGCCAGCAGCTTGGGACAGGACACAGATACGCAGTATTTT. The encoded protein is CASSLGQDTDTQYF. The chain carries TRBV5-6 and TRBJ2-3; D might be TRBD1 (6 bases). The CDR3 is made up of 14 amino acids. Trimming took off 0 bases at V and 2 bases at J, with 7 bases between the two ends. The V gene's germline CDR1 is SGHDT and CDR2 YYEEEE.

V gene TRBV5-1 combines with J gene TRBJ2-1; the D gene is possibly TRBD1 (6 bases). Germline V gene lookup returns CDR1 SGHRS and CDR2 YFSETQ. The CDR3 has 14 amino acids. V lost 1 base and J 5 bases, leaving 10 bases between the germline ends. The CDR3, as DNA: TGCGCCAGCAGCTTGACAGGGAACAACAATGAGCAGTTCTTC. Amino acids: CASSLTGNNNEQFF.

This clone was seen once. V is TRBV6-5 and J is TRBJ2-7; 9 bases line up with TRBD1. The germline gives CDR1 MNHEY, CDR2 SVGAGI. The CDR3 consists of 16 residues. J gave up 0 bases and V 0 bases, and 3 bases lay outside the gene matches. CDR3 sequence reads: CASSYSTGGSSYEQYF. CDR3 coding DNA: TGTGCCAGCAGTTACTCGACAGGGGGGAGCTCCTACGAGCAGTACTTC.

J is TRBJ2-5 and V is TRBV19, with 8 bases that match TRBD2. Germline loops: CDR1 LNHDA, CDR2 SQIVND (reference sequence). The CDR3 is 16 amino acids. Germline trimming cut 6 bases from V and 7 bases from J; bases unmatched to any gene: 16. The CDR3 protein is CASRRTSQVTSGTQYF. The CDR3 DNA follows: TGTGCCAGTAGAAGGACTAGCCAGGTCACCTCAGGGACCCAGTACTTC.

There are a few counts of this clone. The chain uses TRBV2 and TRBJ2-1, with TRBD1 identical over 9 bases. The junction had 8 bases not matched to a gene; V was cut back by 6 bases and J by 8 bases. CDR1 is SNHLY, CDR2 FYNNEI, per germline. This CDR3 is built from 14 residues. DNA of the CDR3: TGTGCCAGCAGAGGGACAGGGAGCATACATGAGCAGTTCTTC. Translation: CASRGTGSIHEQFF.

The rearrangement uses TRBV7-9 and TRBJ1-4, with D possibly being TRBD1 (5 bases). V lost 1 base, J lost 8 bases, and 14 bases lay in between. In germline, CDR1 is SEHNR, CDR2 FQNEAQ (reference sequence). The length of the CDR3 is 15 residues. The CDR3 DNA reads as TGTGCCAGCAGCTTAGGTGGCAGGGTACGAGAAAAACTGTTTTTT. This sequence encodes CASSLGGRVREKLFF.

The V gene is TRBV7-9, the J gene TRBJ1-2; no firm D call. Trimming removed 3 bases from V and 3 bases from J, with 5 bases in between. The germline gives CDR1 SEHNR, CDR2 FQNEAQ (reference sequence). The CDR3 length is 12 residues. CDR3 in amino acids: CASSFRDYGYTF. The CDR3, as DNA: TGTGCCAGCAGCTTCCGGGACTATGGCTACACCTTC.

This chain joins TRBV4-1 and TRBJ1-4, with 10 bases that match TRBD1. After removal of 4 bases from V and 6 bases from J, the junction contained 5 bases not matched to a gene. The CDR3 loop spans 15 amino acids. Germline loops: CDR1 MGHRA, CDR2 YSYEKL. CDR3: CASSLKGTGDEKLFF. In DNA, the CDR3 is TGCGCCAGCAGCCTCAAGGGGACAGGGGATGAAAAACTGTTTTTT.

This clone appeared a few times. The chain links TRBV5-8 to TRBJ1-4; TRBD1 aligns across 9 bases. V lost 1 base to trimming and J lost 5 bases; unmatched junction nucleotides: 6. The CDR3 sequence is 16 residues long. The germline V gene has CDR1 SGHTS and CDR2 YDEGEE. The CDR3 loop is CASSLLIGQGNEKLFF. The DNA for the CDR3 is TGTGCCAGCAGCTTGTTGATAGGACAGGGGAATGAAAAACTGTTTTTT.

CDR3 in DNA: TGCGCCAGCAGCGTGCAGGGTGCTGGGCTTATAGGGGACTATGGCTACACCTTC. It encodes CASSVQGAGLIGDYGYTF. The rearrangement uses TRBV10-2 and TRBJ1-2, with TRBD1 as a possible D gene (5 bases). This CDR3 has 18 residues. The V gene lost 6 bases and the J gene lost 3 bases, with 26 bases spanning the gap. CDR1 WSHSY and CDR2 SAAADI come from the germline V gene.

The V gene is TRBV5-1, the J gene TRBJ2-7; D is perhaps TRBD1 (6 bases). Germline V gene lookup returns CDR1 SGHRS and CDR2 YFSETQ. The CDR3 covers 15 residues. Trimming left V 1 base short and J 0 bases short, with 11 bases between. The CDR3, as DNA: TGCGCCAGCAGCTTGTGGCAGGGGTCCTCCTACGAGCAGTACTTC. Protein product: CASSLWQGSSYEQYF.

The rearrangement uses TRBV5-6 and TRBJ2-4; 12 bases are shared with TRBD2. The CDR3 has 15 amino acids. Germline values: CDR1 SGHDT, CDR2 YYEEEE. V dropped 6 bases and J dropped 7; count of bases not matched to a gene: 8. The CDR3 bases are TGTGCCAGCACTAGCGGGGGGGCCAAGTCGAACATTCAGTACTTC. Translating it yields CASTSGGAKSNIQYF.

The chain uses TRBV3-1 (or the pseudogene TRBV3-2) and TRBJ2-2, with 11 bases matching TRBD2. The CDR3 totals 16 residues. CDR1 LGHDT and CDR2 YNNKEL come from the germline V gene (reference sequence). J lost 5 bases, V lost 1 base, and 3 bases had no gene match. CDR3 nucleotide sequence: TGTGCCAGCAGCCAAGGCTTAGCGGGGGGGACCGGGGAGCTGTTTTTT. Residues: CASSQGLAGGTGELFF.

The chain is built from TRBV18 and TRBJ2-1; a possible D gene is TRBD2 (6 bases). Trimming stripped 3 bases from V and 0 bases from J, with 9 bases between. The CDR3 runs 15 residues. Per germline, CDR1 KGHSH and CDR2 LQKENI. Here the CDR3 reads CASSPRDSSYNEQFF. The CDR3, as DNA: TGTGCCAGCTCACCCCGGGACTCCTCCTACAATGAGCAGTTCTTC.

The genes are TRBV10-2 and TRBJ1-1, with TRBD1 as a possible D gene (5 bases). CDR1 and CDR2 (germline): WSHSY, SAAADI. V shed 0 bases and J shed 7 bases, with 12 bases lying between them. The CDR3 has 14 residues. CDR3 DNA: TGCGCCAGCAGTGAGTCAGGGGTCTTGAATGAAGCTTTCTTT. It is translated as CASSESGVLNEAFF.

The chain joins TRBV3-1 (or the pseudogene TRBV3-2) to TRBJ1-5; 10 bases agree with TRBD1. Germline CDR1 reads LGHDT; CDR2 reads YNNKEL (reference sequence). The CDR3 sequence is 16 residues long. The V and J ends lost 3 bases and 2 bases, in that order; junction bases with no gene match: 4. The CDR3 region is CASSQAGTGGNQPQHF. CDR3 nucleotide sequence: TGTGCCAGCAGCCAGGCCGGGACAGGGGGCAATCAGCCCCAGCATTTT.